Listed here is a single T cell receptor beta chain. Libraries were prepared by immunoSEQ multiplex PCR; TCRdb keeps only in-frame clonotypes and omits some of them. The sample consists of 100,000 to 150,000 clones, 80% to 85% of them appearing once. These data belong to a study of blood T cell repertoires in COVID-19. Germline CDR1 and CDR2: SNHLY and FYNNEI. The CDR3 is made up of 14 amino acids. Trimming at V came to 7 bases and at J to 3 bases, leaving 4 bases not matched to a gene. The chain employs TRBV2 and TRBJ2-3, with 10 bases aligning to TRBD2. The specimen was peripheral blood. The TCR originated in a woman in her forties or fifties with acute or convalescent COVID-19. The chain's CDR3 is CASILAGGTDTQYF. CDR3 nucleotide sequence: TGTGCCAGCATATTAGCGGGAGGTACAGATACGCAGTATTTT.